Presented here are 6 T cell receptor beta chains from one specimen sequenced in a study of control samples from healthy donors and cancer patients. Profiled with immunoSEQ multiplex PCR; TCRdb holds only in-frame clones, not every one. Among around 28,000 clones listed, around nine tenths were seen once. The sample was PBMCs. These receptors all stem from a woman in her forties with lung cancer.

V gene TRBV15 combines with J gene TRBJ2-5; 7 bases are a match to TRBD2. From germline, CDR1 is LNHNV and CDR2 YYDKDF (reference sequence). The CDR3 has 16 amino acids. With V trimmed by 0 bases and J by 2 bases, 6 bases remained unmatched. The CDR3: CATSRDLGGNQETQYF. The CDR3 region has the DNA TGTGCCACCAGCAGAGATTTGGGGGGGAATCAAGAGACCCAGTACTTC.

The CDR3 loop reads CASSSTTGTHYEQYF. The CDR3 nucleotides read TGTGCCAGCAGCAGTACAACCGGGACTCATTACGAGCAGTACTTC. The rearrangement joins TRBV21-1 to TRBJ2-7; the table assigns TRBD2, which was not confirmed against the DNA. TRBV21-1 is noted as a pseudogene. The CDR3 is 15 residues long.

This chain uses TRBV7-2 with TRBJ1-1; 9 bases agree with TRBD1. Germline V gene data show CDR1 as SGHTA and CDR2 as FQGNSA. Trimming at V came to 5 bases and at J to 0 bases, leaving 4 bases not matched to a gene. The CDR3 is 15 amino acids. As DNA, the CDR3 is TGTGCCAGCAGCCATTGGACAGGGGTGAACACTGAAGCTTTCTTT. Its translation is CASSHWTGVNTEAFF.

The gene calls are TRBV29-1 and TRBJ2-1; 8 bases match TRBD1. CDR1 is SQVTM and CDR2 is ANQGSEA in the germline V gene. The V gene end was trimmed by 7 bases and the J gene end by 2 bases; junction bases not matched to a gene: 7. The CDR3 runs 14 residues. In DNA, the CDR3 is TGCAGCGGGGGGCGACAGGGGACCTACAATGAGCAGTTCTTC. Protein sequence: CSGGRQGTYNEQFF.

This clone was detected only once. The rearrangement links TRBV3-1 (or the pseudogene TRBV3-2) to TRBJ1-5, with D tentatively TRBD1 (6 bases). V was clipped by 5 bases and J by 2 bases, with 13 bases between them. Germline V CDR1 and CDR2: LGHDT, YNNKEL (reference sequence). The CDR3 length is 15 residues. The CDR3 nucleotides are TGTGCCAGCAGCGGGGGGGCCGGAGGCAATCAGCCCCAGCATTTT. Residues: CASSGGAGGNQPQHF.

This sequence joins TRBV6-2 or TRBV6-3 and TRBJ1-2, with D tentatively TRBD1 (5 bases). Per the germline V gene, CDR1 is MNHEY and CDR2 is SVGEGT. The V end lost 0 bases, the J end lost 3 bases, and 5 bases lay between the germline ends. The CDR3 totals 13 residues. This CDR3 reads CASSYSTDYGYTF. In nucleotides, the CDR3 is TGTGCCAGCAGTTACTCGACAGACTATGGCTACACCTTC.